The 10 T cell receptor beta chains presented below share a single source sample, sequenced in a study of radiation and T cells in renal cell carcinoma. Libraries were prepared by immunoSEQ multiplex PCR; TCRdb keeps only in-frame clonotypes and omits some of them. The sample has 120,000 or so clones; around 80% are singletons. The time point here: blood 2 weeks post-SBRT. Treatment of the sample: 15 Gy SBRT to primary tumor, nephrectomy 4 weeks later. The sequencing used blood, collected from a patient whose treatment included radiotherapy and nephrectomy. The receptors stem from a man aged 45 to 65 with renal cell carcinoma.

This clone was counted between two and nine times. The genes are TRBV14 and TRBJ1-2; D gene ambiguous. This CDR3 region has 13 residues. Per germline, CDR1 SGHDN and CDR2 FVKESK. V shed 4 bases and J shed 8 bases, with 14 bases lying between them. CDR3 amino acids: CASSPGFQRGYTF. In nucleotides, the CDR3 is TGTGCCAGCAGCCCGGGGTTCCAGAGGGGCTACACCTTC.

CDR3 in amino acids: CAWGLGYTQYF. For the CDR3, the DNA is TGTGCCTGGGGGCTCGGGTATACGCAGTATTTT. The chain employs TRBV30 and TRBJ2-3; no firm D call. The CDR3 covers 11 residues. Germline V gene sequence: CDR1 GTSNPN, CDR2 SVGIG (reference sequence). V was cut by 5 bases and J by 7 bases, with 10 bases left in between.

In nucleotides, the CDR3 is TGCGCCAGCAGCGGTTCTACGAGGGGCAGAGGGTACGAGCAGTACTTC. Protein: CASSGSTRGRGYEQYF. The chain joins TRBV5-1 to TRBJ2-7, with D possibly being TRBD1 or TRBD2 (5 bases each). The length of the CDR3 is 16 residues. V was clipped by 4 bases and J by 4 bases, with 21 bases between them. The germline gives CDR1 SGHRS, CDR2 YFSETQ.

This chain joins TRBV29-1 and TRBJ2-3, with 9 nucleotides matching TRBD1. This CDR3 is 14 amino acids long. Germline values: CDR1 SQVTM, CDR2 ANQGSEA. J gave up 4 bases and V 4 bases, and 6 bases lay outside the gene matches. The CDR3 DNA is TGCAGCGTTGGGGACAGGGTTGGTGCAGATACGCAGTATTTT. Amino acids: CSVGDRVGADTQYF.

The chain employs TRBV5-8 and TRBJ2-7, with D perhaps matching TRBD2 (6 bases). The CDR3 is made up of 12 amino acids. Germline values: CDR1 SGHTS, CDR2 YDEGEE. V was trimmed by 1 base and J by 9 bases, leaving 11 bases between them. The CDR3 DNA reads TGTGCCAGCAGCTTGAGGGACTTCGGGCAGTACTTC. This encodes CASSLRDFGQYF. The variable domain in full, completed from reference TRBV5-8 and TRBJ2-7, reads EAGVTQSPTHLIKTRGQQATLRCSPISGHTSVYWYQQALGLGLQFLLWYDEGEERNRGNFPPRFSGRQFPNYSSELNVNALELEDSALYLCASSLRDFGQYFGPGTRLTVT.

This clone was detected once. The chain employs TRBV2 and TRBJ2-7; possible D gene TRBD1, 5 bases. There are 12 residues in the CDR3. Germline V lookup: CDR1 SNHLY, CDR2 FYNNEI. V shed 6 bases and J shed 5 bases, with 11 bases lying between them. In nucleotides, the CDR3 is TGTGCCAGCAGGGGGCTCACAAACGAGCAGTACTTC. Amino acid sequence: CASRGLTNEQYF. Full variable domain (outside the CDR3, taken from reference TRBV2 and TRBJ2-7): EPEVTQTPSHQVTQMGQEVILRCVPISNHLYFYWYRQILGQKVEFLVSFYNNEISEKSEIFDDQFSVERPDGSNFTLKIRSTKLEDSAMYFCASRGLTNEQYFGPGTRLTVT.

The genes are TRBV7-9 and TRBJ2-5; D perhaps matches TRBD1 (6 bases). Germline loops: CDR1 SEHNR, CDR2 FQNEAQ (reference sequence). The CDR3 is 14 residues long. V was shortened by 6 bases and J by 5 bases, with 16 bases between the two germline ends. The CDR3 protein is CASSSGGPRETQYF. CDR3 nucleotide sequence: TGTGCCAGCAGTAGTGGGGGCCCTAGGGAGACCCAGTACTTC.

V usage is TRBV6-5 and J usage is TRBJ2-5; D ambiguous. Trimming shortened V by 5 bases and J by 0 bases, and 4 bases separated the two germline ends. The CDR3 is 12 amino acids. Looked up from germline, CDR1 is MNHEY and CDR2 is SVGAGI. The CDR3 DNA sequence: TGTGCCAGCAGTCGGTACCAAGAGACCCAGTACTTC. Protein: CASSRYQETQYF.

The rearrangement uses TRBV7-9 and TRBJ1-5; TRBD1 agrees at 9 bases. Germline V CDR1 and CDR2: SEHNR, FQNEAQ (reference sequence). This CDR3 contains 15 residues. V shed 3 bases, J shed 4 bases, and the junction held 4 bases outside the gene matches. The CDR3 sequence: CASSFGGTGNQPQHF. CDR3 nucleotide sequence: TGTGCCAGCAGCTTCGGAGGGACAGGGAATCAGCCCCAGCATTTT.

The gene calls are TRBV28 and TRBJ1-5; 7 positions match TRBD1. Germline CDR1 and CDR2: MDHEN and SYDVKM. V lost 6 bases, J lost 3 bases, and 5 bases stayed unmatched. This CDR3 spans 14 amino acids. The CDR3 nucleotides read TGTGCCAGCAGGAGGACAGGCTTCAATCAGCCCCAGCATTTT. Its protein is CASRRTGFNQPQHF.